The 21 T cell receptor beta chains in this list originate from one sample, sequenced in a study of T-cell memory formation after mild COVID-19 (dated by TCRdb to the early 2020s). Library preparation was by 5' RACE. Sequencing instrument: Illumina NovaSeq 6000. Through fastp at Q25 and MiXCR, TCRdb rebuilt clones from the public reads, retaining in-frame beta chains. Each entry is one CDR3 protein sequence, shown with its most common DNA and genes. Present in this sample are under 300,000 distinct CDR3 sequences, more than 8% of which were seen just once. The ten largest account for 22% of the sample. The sequenced sample consisted of PBMCs or a T cell subset sorted from them (not recorded which). The receptors were sampled from a man aged 18 to 35 who had mild COVID-19 (a few samples of this study predate the infection). The sample titles of this study are shuffled in the database, so cell type and time point are left out; the donor was told from shared clones.

This clonotype was seen at least ten times. The chain has TRBV5-1 and TRBJ2-7; D remains ambiguous. This CDR3 is built from 15 residues. V lost 4 bases to trimming and J lost 1 base, with 15 bases between them. Looked up from germline, CDR1 is SGHRS and CDR2 is YFSETQ. The CDR3 bases are TGCGCCAGCAGCCCCTATGACGTTTCTTCCTACGAGCAGTACTTC. Amino acid sequence: CASSPYDVSSYEQYF. The full variable domain, with the rest looked up from reference TRBV5-1 and TRBJ2-7, is KAGVTQTPRYLIKTRGQQVTLSCSPISGHRSVSWYQQTPGQGLQFLFEYFSETQRNKGNFPGRFSGRQFSNSRSEMNVSTLELGDSALYLCASSPYDVSSYEQYFGPGTRLTVT.

The chain is built from TRBV12-3 or TRBV12-4 and TRBJ2-5; possibly TRBD2 for D (6 bases). CDR3 size: 14 residues. The ends were cut back, 5 bases at V and 7 bases at J, with 17 bases in the middle. CDR3 loop: CASSGSAGLATQYF. The CDR3 coding sequence is TGTGCCAGCAGTGGGTCAGCGGGTTTGGCGACCCAGTACTTC.

This clonotype was observed a few times. The gene calls are TRBV12-3 or TRBV12-4 and TRBJ1-4; D gene unclear. The CDR3 contains 14 residues. The V end lost 6 bases, the J end lost 4 bases, and 12 bases lay between the germline ends. The CDR3 DNA reads TGTGCCAGCAGACCCTGGACGGGTAATGAAAAACTGTTTTTT. It is translated as CASRPWTGNEKLFF.

At least ten counts were recorded for this clonotype. V gene TRBV7-6 combines with J gene TRBJ1-3, with unresolved D. The CDR3 is 16 amino acids. Germline V gives CDR1 SGHVS, CDR2 FNYEAQ. V was pared by 0 bases and J by 0 bases, with 9 bases between. The CDR3 reads CASSLAAGSSGNTIYF. CDR3 nucleotides: TGTGCCAGCAGCTTAGCGGCAGGCAGCTCTGGAAACACCATATATTTT.

This clonotype has just a few counts. V gene TRBV27 combines with J gene TRBJ1-2, with TRBD1 identical over 12 bases. V was clipped by 5 bases and J by 7 bases; unmatched bases: 5. There are 14 residues in the CDR3. Germline V CDR1 and CDR2: MNHEY, SMNVEV (reference sequence). The CDR3, as DNA: TGTGCCAGCAGTCCAGGGACAGGGGGCCCTGGCTACACCTTC. Translated: CASSPGTGGPGYTF.

There are a few counts of this clonotype. The J gene is TRBJ2-6, the V gene TRBV15, with 13 bases identical to TRBD2. Germline CDR1 reads LNHNV; CDR2 reads YYDKDF (reference sequence). The CDR3 runs to 19 residues. The junction had 5 bases not matched to a gene; V was cut back by 3 bases and J by 0 bases. The DNA for the CDR3 is TGTGCCACCAGCAGTCGGACTAGCGGGGGCCGCTCTGGGGCCAACGTCCTGACTTTC. Encoded protein: CATSSRTSGGRSGANVLTF.

This clonotype was picked up a small number of times. The J gene is TRBJ1-1, the V gene TRBV5-1; D unresolved. Germline CDR1 and CDR2: SGHRS and YFSETQ. V lost 0 bases and J 4 bases, leaving 10 bases between the germline ends. The CDR3 consists of 14 residues. CDR3 sequence: CASSLDRPATEAFF. The CDR3 DNA sequence: TGCGCCAGCAGCTTGGATAGGCCGGCCACTGAAGCTTTCTTT.

This clonotype has only a few counts. The chain links TRBV27 to TRBJ2-5, with D maybe TRBD2 (6 bases). The ends were cut back, 3 bases at V and 7 bases at J, with 12 bases in the middle. Germline CDR1 MNHEY, CDR2 SMNVEV (reference sequence). The CDR3 has 13 amino acids. The CDR3 protein is CASSLEGDVTQYF. In nucleotides, the CDR3 is TGTGCCAGCAGTTTGGAGGGAGACGTGACCCAGTACTTC.

The CDR3 DNA reads as TGTGCCAGCAGTTGGAACAGGGGTAATGAAAAACTGTTTTTT. It encodes CASSWNRGNEKLFF. The V call is TRBV6-6, the J call TRBJ1-4, with TRBD1 identical over 7 bases. This CDR3 has 14 residues. CDR1 and CDR2 from the germline V gene are MNHNY and SVGAGI (reference sequence). V dropped 4 bases and J dropped 4; count of bases not matched to a gene: 3.

A few counts support this clonotype. This sequence joins TRBV9 and TRBJ2-1; TRBD2 agrees at 10 bases. Germline V CDR1 and CDR2: SGDLS, YYNGEE. V lost 1 base, J lost 9 bases, and 13 bases stayed unmatched. The length of the CDR3 is 17 residues. CDR3 DNA: TGTGCCAGCAGCGTACCCCAAGCGGGGGGGCTAGGCGGTGAGCAGTTCTTC. Translation: CASSVPQAGGLGGEQFF.

This clonotype occurred a few times. This chain joins TRBV5-1 and TRBJ2-4; 8 positions agree with TRBD1. Germline CDR1 is SGHRS and CDR2 is YFSETQ. V was clipped by 2 bases and J by 6 bases; unmatched bases: 4. This CDR3 has 14 amino acids. CDR3 protein: CASSLQGGGNIQYF. The CDR3 DNA reads TGCGCCAGCAGCTTACAGGGGGGAGGAAACATTCAGTACTTC.

This chain connects TRBV5-1 to TRBJ2-5; 8 bases are shared with TRBD1. V shed 7 bases, J shed 5 bases, and the junction held 10 bases outside the gene matches. Germline V lookup: CDR1 SGHRS, CDR2 YFSETQ. The CDR3 covers 14 residues. The CDR3 coding sequence is TGCGCCAGCTTTGGCGGGACAGGAGGGGAGACCCAGTACTTC. Translated: CASFGGTGGETQYF.

There are a few counts of this clonotype. The CDR3: CASSYLGPRYEQYV. The CDR3 DNA follows: TGTGCCAGCAGTTACCTGGGACCGAGATACGAGCAGTACGTC. This sequence joins TRBV6-2 or TRBV6-3 and TRBJ2-7; D is tentatively TRBD1 or TRBD2 (5 bases each). Germline loops: CDR1 MNHEY, CDR2 SVGEGT. The CDR3 spans 14 residues. The V end lost 2 bases, the J end lost 4 bases, and 12 bases lay between the germline ends.

This chain joins TRBV6-6 and TRBJ1-1, with 10 bases that match TRBD1. Germline V lookup: CDR1 MNHNY, CDR2 SVGAGI (reference sequence). The CDR3 contains 18 residues. Trimming removed 6 bases from V and 0 bases from J; junction bases left unmatched: 13. Written as DNA, the CDR3 is TGTGCCAGCAGCCCCGGGACAGGGGTAGGGTACATGAACACTGAAGCTTTCTTT. Translating it yields CASSPGTGVGYMNTEAFF.

This clonotype was detected only a few times. V gene TRBV10-2 combines with J gene TRBJ2-7, with TRBD2 matching 8 bases. Germline V gene lookup returns CDR1 WSHSY and CDR2 SAAADI. J gave up 1 base and V 0 bases, and 2 bases lay outside the gene matches. This CDR3 comprises 15 residues. DNA of the CDR3: TGCGCCAGCAGTGAGTCGACGGGAGGGTCCTACGAGCAGTACTTC. Translating gives CASSESTGGSYEQYF.

This clonotype was detected a few times. The chain recombines TRBV24-1 with TRBJ2-5; D is perhaps TRBD2 (7 bases). The CDR3 length is 15 residues. Germline CDR1 KGHDR, CDR2 SFDVKD. Trimming stripped 2 bases from V and 4 bases from J, with 13 bases between. CDR3 DNA: TGTGCCACCAGTGATTCGGGGGGCGGGGGAGAGACCCAGTACTTC. It translates to CATSDSGGGGETQYF.

This clonotype was counted a few times. The gene calls are TRBV24-1 and TRBJ2-1; tentatively, D is TRBD2 (7 bases). The germline CDR1 and CDR2 sequences are KGHDR and SFDVKD. Trimming stripped 3 bases from V and 3 bases from J, with 26 bases between. CDR3 length equals 20 residues. CDR3 sequence: CATSDPSRGTGGPCYNEQFF. The CDR3 nucleotides are TGTGCCACCAGTGATCCCTCCCGCGGGACGGGGGGCCCCTGCTACAATGAGCAGTTCTTC.

This clonotype was seen a handful of times. The chain links TRBV27 to TRBJ2-1; TRBD2 aligns across 10 bases. J was trimmed by 10 bases and V by 3 bases; bases with no gene match: 9. Per the germline V gene, CDR1 is MNHEY and CDR2 is SMNVEV (reference sequence). This CDR3 region has 15 residues. DNA for the CDR3: TGTGCCAGCAGTTTTTCAAGCGGGGGGGCCAGGGAGCAGTTCTTC. It is translated as CASSFSSGGAREQFF.

The chain employs TRBV4-2 and TRBJ2-3; 8 bases are a match to TRBD1. V dropped 1 base and J dropped 1; count of bases not matched to a gene: 1. The CDR3 runs 15 residues. CDR1 LGHNA and CDR2 YNFKEQ come from the germline V gene. CDR3 coding DNA: TGTGCCAGCAGCCAAGCGGACAGGGGCACAGATACGCAGTATTTT. Translation gives CASSQADRGTDTQYF.

This clonotype was observed a handful of times. The rearrangement links TRBV15 to TRBJ2-1; TRBD2 aligns across 12 bases. The CDR3 contains 16 residues. V trimming: 3 bases; J trimming: 8 bases; junction bases outside the gene matches: 8. Germline V gene lookup returns CDR1 LNHNV and CDR2 YYDKDF (reference sequence). CDR3 loop: CATSRRTSGVGDEQFF. In DNA, the CDR3 is TGTGCCACCAGCAGGCGGACTAGCGGGGTTGGGGATGAGCAGTTCTTC.

The rearrangement links TRBV7-9 to TRBJ1-1, with D unclear. There are 15 residues in the CDR3. Germline V gives CDR1 SEHNR, CDR2 FQNEAQ (reference sequence). The V gene lost 5 bases and the J gene lost 4 bases, with 17 bases spanning the gap. The CDR3 region has the DNA TGTGCCAGCAGCCCAAAAATCCGAGTAGGCACTGAAGCTTTCTTT. Its translation: CASSPKIRVGTEAFF.